This TCR beta chain was captured by sequencing in a study of cytomegalovirus exposure and HLA in healthy donors. Study findings and constraints: The authors later found most CMV-associated TCR beta chains appeared HLA-restricted. Earlier analysis found most TCR beta V segments productive about 87% or about 30% of the time.

On this clone itself: Its antigen is undetermined.

Primers for the PCR totalled 60 Vbeta and 13 Jbeta. Measured with immunoSEQ multiplex PCR; TCRdb has only the in-frame clones, and not every one. Of under 200,000 clones listed, around 84% are singletons. The CDR3 length is 14 residues. Germline assignment: CDR1 SQVTM and CDR2 ANQGSEA. The junction had 8 bases not matched to a gene; V was cut back by 4 bases and J by 3 bases. Sequenced input: PBMCs. This chain joins TRBV29-1 and TRBJ1-1; TRBD1 matches 7 bases. This TCR was recovered from a man aged 18 to 35 in good health and CMV-seronegative. CDR3 amino acids: CSVARGRRDTEAFF. The CDR3 coding sequence is TGCAGCGTTGCTAGGGGGCGCCGGGACACTGAAGCTTTCTTT.